One and the same sample provided the 29 T cell receptor beta chains below, sequenced in a study of response to subunit inactivated influenza vaccine. A single record per CDR3 protein comes from TCRdb applying MiXCR to the RT-PCR reads. The sample consists of around 190,000 distinct CDR3 sequences, about 9% of them appearing once. The specimen comprised non-naive T cells sorted from PBMCs, sampled on the day of vaccination. The receptors here all came from a man aged 50 or older who received an inactivated influenza vaccine.

The chain is built from TRBV25-1 and TRBJ1-3; D is ambiguous. Germline V gives CDR1 MGHDK, CDR2 SYGVNS. The CDR3 sequence is 11 residues long. Trimming took 2 bases from V and 4 from J, leaving 0 bases between them. CDR3 in amino acids: CASSEGNTIYF. DNA for the CDR3: TGTGCCAGCAGTGAAGGAAACACCATATATTTT.

J is TRBJ2-1 and V is TRBV5-1, with 10 bases lining up with TRBD2. J gave up 4 bases and V 4 bases, and 8 bases lay outside the gene matches. This CDR3 spans 16 amino acids. From germline, CDR1 is SGHRS and CDR2 YFSETQ. The CDR3 loop reads CASSTSGTSVYNEQFF. The CDR3 bases are TGCGCCAGCAGCACATCCGGGACTAGCGTGTACAATGAGCAGTTCTTC.

As regards this clonotype: A clone one base away is much larger, so this may be a read error. The chain links TRBV5-1 to TRBJ2-5; D ambiguous. The germline V gene has CDR1 SGHRS and CDR2 YFSETQ. The CDR3 spans 13 residues. V lost 1 base to trimming and J lost 1 base, with 5 bases between them. The DNA for the CDR3 is TGCGCCAGCAGCTTGTACACCCAAGAGACCCAGTACTTC. It codes for CASSLYTQETQYF.

This clonotype was counted many times. The J gene is TRBJ2-7, the V gene TRBV12-3 or TRBV12-4; D is undetermined. The CDR3 totals 13 residues. With 1 base removed from V and 7 bases from J, the gap between germline ends came to 11 bases. The chain's CDR3 is CASSLVLSGEQYF. As DNA, the CDR3 is TGTGCCAGCAGTTTAGTTCTCTCTGGAGAGCAGTACTTC.

A few counts support this clonotype. The chain carries TRBV20-1 and TRBJ2-1; TRBD2 matches 8 bases. The CDR3 runs to 13 residues. CDR1 is DFQATT, CDR2 SNEGSKA, per germline (reference sequence). The ends lost 4 bases at V and 6 bases at J; junction bases unmatched: 5. CDR3 sequence: CSAINLAGNEQFF. CDR3 bases: TGCAGTGCTATAAACCTAGCGGGCAATGAGCAGTTCTTC.

The V call is TRBV7-9, the J call TRBJ2-3; D remains unclear. V was cut by 7 bases and J by 0 bases, with 11 bases left in between. CDR1 SEHNR and CDR2 FQNEAQ come from the germline V gene (reference sequence). This CDR3 region has 14 residues. The CDR3 DNA follows: TGTGCCAGCAACCTCAGCCCTAGCACAGATACGCAGTATTTT. Its translation is CASNLSPSTDTQYF. Full variable domain (rest looked up from reference TRBV7-9 and TRBJ2-3): DTGVSQNPRHKITKRGQNVTFRCDPISEHNRLYWYRQTLGQGPEFLTYFQNEAQLEKSRLLSDRFSAERPKGSFSTLEIQRTEQGDSAMYLCASNLSPSTDTQYFGPGTRLTVL.

The chain recombines TRBV20-1 with TRBJ2-1; D is undetermined. The V gene lost 4 bases and the J gene lost 6 bases, with 13 bases spanning the gap. CDR3 length equals 13 residues. Per the germline V gene, CDR1 is DFQATT and CDR2 is SNEGSKA (reference sequence). The chain's CDR3 is CSAKGPTANEQFF. The DNA of the CDR3 is TGCAGTGCTAAAGGCCCCACCGCCAATGAGCAGTTCTTC.

This rearrangement joins TRBV4-2 to TRBJ2-5; TRBD1 agrees at 7 bases. Trimming took 1 base from V and 4 from J; bases not matched to a gene: 3. CDR3 size: 14 residues. Germline V gene data show CDR1 as LGHNA and CDR2 as YNFKEQ. For the CDR3, the DNA is TGTGCCAGCAGCCAAGGGGCAGGGGGAGAGACCCAGTACTTC. Protein: CASSQGAGGETQYF.

This clonotype was recorded many times. This chain connects TRBV7-9 to TRBJ2-7, with a possible D match to TRBD1 (5 bases). Trimming took off 4 bases at V and 2 bases at J, with 15 bases between the two ends. The germline V gene encodes CDR1 SEHNR and CDR2 FQNEAQ (reference sequence). The length of the CDR3 is 15 residues. The CDR3 spells CASSSRQPATYEQYF. The CDR3 region has the DNA TGTGCCAGCAGCTCTAGACAGCCCGCTACCTACGAGCAGTACTTC. Full variable domain (outside the CDR3, taken from reference TRBV7-9 and TRBJ2-7): DTGVSQNPRHKITKRGQNVTFRCDPISEHNRLYWYRQTLGQGPEFLTYFQNEAQLEKSRLLSDRFSAERPKGSFSTLEIQRTEQGDSAMYLCASSSRQPATYEQYFGPGTRLTVT.

This rearrangement joins TRBV3-1 to TRBJ1-1; D unresolved. This CDR3 is 12 amino acids long. The germline V gene has CDR1 LGHDT and CDR2 YNNKEL (reference sequence). Trimming pared 4 bases from V and 7 bases from J, leaving 10 bases between. CDR3 in DNA: TGTGCCAGCAGCCGAGGTACTATTGAAGCTTTCTTT. Amino acids: CASSRGTIEAFF.

For this clonotype: A much more abundant neighbour one base away suggests this may be a read error. The chain has TRBV20-1 and TRBJ2-1; 9 nucleotides line up with TRBD1. The CDR3 length is 10 residues. V lost 4 bases and J lost 15; bases outside the gene matches: 4. Germline V gene lookup returns CDR1 DFQATT and CDR2 SNEGSKA (reference sequence). CDR3 loop: CSAKMDRGFF. CDR3 DNA sequence: TGCAGTGCTAAGATGGACAGGGGGTTCTTC.

V usage is TRBV6-1 and J usage is TRBJ2-2, with TRBD1 matching 11 bases. Germline lookup yields CDR1 MNHNS and CDR2 SASEGT. This CDR3 is built from 17 residues. V lost 7 bases, J lost 5 bases, and 12 bases stayed unmatched. Here the CDR3 DNA reads TGTGCCAGCAACCCCCGGGGACAGGGGGGCGGAACCGGGGAGCTGTTTTTT. Its translation is CASNPRGQGGGTGELFF.

This clonotype was counted a few times. The V call is TRBV7-8, the J call TRBJ2-7; TRBD2 matches 9 bases. V lost 1 base and J lost 0; bases outside the gene matches: 7. This CDR3 is 17 amino acids long. CDR1 and CDR2 (germline): SGHVS, FQNEAQ. The CDR3 is CASSLGTGTSFSYEQYF. The CDR3 DNA reads as TGTGCCAGCAGCTTAGGGACTGGGACTAGCTTCTCCTACGAGCAGTACTTC.

Regarding this clonotype: This sequence may be a read error, since a much larger clone differs from it by one base. The J gene is TRBJ2-2, the V gene TRBV15; the D is unclear. Germline V lookup: CDR1 LNHNV, CDR2 YYDKDF (reference sequence). CDR3 length: 12 residues. V was trimmed by 5 bases and J by 2 bases, leaving 3 bases between them. For the CDR3, the DNA is TGTGCCACCAGCCAAAACACCGGGGAGCTGTTTTTT. Protein sequence: CATSQNTGELFF.

This clonotype was counted only a few times. The chain employs TRBV20-1 and TRBJ2-7; D may be TRBD2 (6 bases). The germline V gene has CDR1 DFQATT and CDR2 SNEGSKA (reference sequence). The CDR3 extends over 14 amino acids. The V end was cut by 5 bases, the J end by 2 bases, with 16 bases between. In nucleotides, the CDR3 is TGCAGTGCTCCTCCGTTCAGGGAGGCCTACGAGCAGTACTTC. This sequence encodes CSAPPFREAYEQYF.

This clonotype showed up many times. The chain carries TRBV28 and TRBJ2-5; D possibly matches TRBD1 or TRBD2 (5 bases each). The V gene's germline CDR1 is MDHEN and CDR2 SYDVKM. This CDR3 is built from 13 residues. V was trimmed by 8 bases and J by 5 bases, leaving 15 bases between them. This CDR3 reads CASRTSGTETQYF. As DNA, the CDR3 is TGTGCCAGCCGTACCTCCGGGACGGAGACCCAGTACTTC.

This clonotype is a singleton in its sample. The V and J genes are TRBV10-3 and TRBJ1-1, with D unclear. In germline, CDR1 is ENHRY, CDR2 SYGVKD. CDR3 length: 13 residues. The V end was cut by 7 bases, the J end by 0 bases, with 9 bases between. The CDR3 region has the DNA TGTGCCATCATATGGACCGTGAACACTGAAGCTTTCTTT. It specifies CAIIWTVNTEAFF.

This clonotype was detected only a few times. The chain recombines TRBV5-6 with TRBJ1-1, with D perhaps TRBD1 (6 bases). The V gene's germline CDR1 is SGHDT and CDR2 YYEEEE. V lost 0 bases and J lost 5, with 17 bases in between. This CDR3 has 16 amino acids. The CDR3 is CASSLAEQGSATEAFF. The CDR3 region has the DNA TGTGCCAGCAGCTTGGCCGAACAGGGCTCGGCTACTGAAGCTTTCTTT.

This clonotype was detected only a few times. J is TRBJ1-2 and V is TRBV6-2 or TRBV6-3; D uncertain. V lost 6 bases, J lost 3 bases, and 8 bases lay in between. This CDR3 comprises 12 residues. Germline loops: CDR1 MNHEY, CDR2 SVGEGT. CDR3 sequence reads: CASRGLDYGYTF. The CDR3 DNA sequence: TGTGCCAGCAGGGGTTTGGACTATGGCTACACCTTC.

The gene calls are TRBV6-5 and TRBJ2-7; D may be TRBD1 (6 bases). V gave up 3 bases and J gave up 2 bases, with 20 bases separating them. This CDR3 spans 17 amino acids. In germline, CDR1 is MNHEY, CDR2 SVGAGI. The DNA for the CDR3 is TGTGCCAGCAGTTATGGGTTTGACACCCAGGGGCCCTACGAGCAGTACTTC. It specifies CASSYGFDTQGPYEQYF.

J is TRBJ1-4 and V is TRBV6-2 or TRBV6-3, with D unclear. Germline V gives CDR1 MNHEY, CDR2 SVGEGT. Trimming pared 7 bases from V and 0 bases from J, leaving 12 bases between. The CDR3 has 15 residues. The CDR3 loop reads CASNMQGSTNEKLFF. The CDR3 coding sequence is TGTGCCAGCAACATGCAAGGGTCAACTAATGAAAAACTGTTTTTT.

This clonotype was seen only a few times. This chain joins TRBV2 and TRBJ2-1; D is perhaps TRBD2 (5 bases). The CDR3 runs to 15 residues. V was trimmed by 2 bases and J by 2 bases, leaving 10 bases between them. Germline CDR1 SNHLY, CDR2 FYNNEI. The CDR3 nucleotides are TGTGCCAGCAGTGAACAGGTAGCGCCCTACAATGAGCAGTTCTTC. As protein: CASSEQVAPYNEQFF.

This clonotype was seen more than once but under ten times. The V gene is TRBV19, the J gene TRBJ1-1, with no clear D. From germline, CDR1 is LNHDA and CDR2 SQIVND (reference sequence). The CDR3 contains 15 residues. V lost 3 bases, J lost 0 bases, and 11 bases lay in between. CDR3 amino acids: CASSIQGRMNTEAFF. The CDR3 DNA sequence: TGTGCCAGTAGTATCCAAGGCAGGATGAACACTGAAGCTTTCTTT.

This clonotype turned up a few times. CDR3 in DNA: TGCGCCAGCAGCCGAGGTTGGGGACTAGCGGGAAAGAATGAGCAGTTCTTC. This translates into CASSRGWGLAGKNEQFF. V gene TRBV5-1 combines with J gene TRBJ2-1, with 13 nucleotides matching TRBD2. The CDR3 extends over 17 amino acids. With V trimmed by 4 bases and J by 7 bases, 11 bases remained unmatched. Germline CDR1 and CDR2: SGHRS and YFSETQ.

This clonotype showed up many times. The CDR3 nucleotides are TGCGCCAGCAGCTTGCATAATGGCGATACGCAGTATTTT. Protein: CASSLHNGDTQYF. The gene calls are TRBV5-1 and TRBJ2-3; D is unresolved. This CDR3 is built from 13 residues. V shed 1 base and J shed 6 bases, with 9 bases lying between them. CDR1 is SGHRS, CDR2 YFSETQ, per germline.

There are a few counts of this clonotype. The rearrangement uses TRBV29-1 and TRBJ2-1; 7 nucleotides align to TRBD1. After removal of 4 bases from V and 5 bases from J, the junction contained 5 bases not matched to a gene. Germline V lookup: CDR1 SQVTM, CDR2 ANQGSEA. This CDR3 has 13 residues. This CDR3 is CSVGDRVHNEQFF. In nucleotides, the CDR3 is TGCAGCGTTGGCGACAGGGTCCACAATGAGCAGTTCTTC.

The gene calls are TRBV12-3 or TRBV12-4 and TRBJ1-1, with 7 bases fitting TRBD1. This CDR3 is built from 13 residues. Trimming took 3 bases from V and 4 from J; bases not matched to a gene: 2. CDR3 sequence: CASSLGTATEAFF. The DNA for the CDR3 is TGTGCCAGCAGTTTGGGGACAGCCACTGAAGCTTTCTTT.

In this sample, this clonotype turned up a few times. The chain combines TRBV27 with TRBJ2-3; 10 nucleotides align to TRBD2. Germline trimming cut 8 bases from V and 5 bases from J; bases unmatched to any gene: 10. The CDR3 is made up of 15 amino acids. Germline-derived CDR1 and CDR2 are MNHEY and SMNVEV (reference sequence). The CDR3 nucleotides are TGTGCCAGCTCGGTCAGCGGGAGGGCTGGAGATACGCAGTATTTT. Translated, it gives CASSVSGRAGDTQYF.

J is TRBJ1-6 and V is TRBV4-3, with D unresolved. V shed 4 bases and J shed 8 bases, with 15 bases lying between them. In germline, CDR1 is LGHNA, CDR2 YSLEER. The CDR3 is made up of 15 amino acids. For the CDR3, the DNA is TGCGCCAGCAGCCCCGGAGGCCAATACGATTCACCCCTCCACTTT. Its translation: CASSPGGQYDSPLHF.